The following is a TCR beta chain sequence with its context. As yet, its antigen is unknown. This sample is drawn from a study of T cell clonotyping in hematopoietic cell transplantation. Only in-frame clones appear in the TCRdb table, and some are missing; sequencing was by immunoSEQ multiplex PCR. The sample consists of about 18,000 clones, 86% of them appearing once. Study-wide points: Broader posttransplant TCR repertoire diversity was predicted by graft donor and pretransplant recipient Inverse Simpson Index values.

The time point is: recipient sample about 28 days before transplant, after cytoreduction. Looked up from germline, CDR1 is MNHEY and CDR2 is SVGAGI. With 1 base clipped from V and 8 bases from J, the junction kept 11 bases outside the gene matches. The CDR3 length is 16 residues. This clonotype was obtained from a man aged 50 to 59 with acute myeloid leukemia. Some clones in this sample may be carry-over from other donors' samples. This chain uses TRBV6-5 with TRBJ1-1, with 9 bases fitting TRBD1. This material consisted of peripheral blood mononuclear cells, taken before stem cell transplant. CDR3 region: CASSYFKPMDRGEAFF. The CDR3 region has the DNA TGTGCCAGCAGTTACTTCAAACCCATGGACAGGGGAGAAGCTTTCTTT.